A single sample gave rise to the 31 T cell receptor beta chains below, sequenced in a study of blood T cells in healthy people across ages. A sample-barcoded 5' primer and a J-beta primer mix were used in a second PCR of roughly 7 to 11 cycles. TCRdb processed the 5' RACE reads anew with MiXCR; each CDR3 protein has one entry. The sample yields fewer than 2,000,000 distinct CDR3 sequences, about 39% seen once. Sequencing was carried out using blood. The origin of the receptors is a human donor in good health.

This clonotype has a handful of counts. The gene calls are TRBV10-3 and TRBJ2-2; TRBD1 matches at 8 bases. After removal of 6 bases from V and 2 bases from J, the junction contained 5 bases not matched to a gene. The CDR3 consists of 15 residues. Germline CDR1 and CDR2: ENHRY and SYGVKD. As DNA, the CDR3 is TGTGCCATCAGGGACAGGGACCCCAACACCGGGGAGCTGTTTTTT. This translates into CAIRDRDPNTGELFF.

This clonotype appeared a few times. The CDR3 spells CASSQGRGGQPQHF. In nucleotides, the CDR3 is TGTGCCAGCAGCCAGGGGAGGGGTGGTCAGCCCCAGCATTTT. The genes are TRBV4-2 and TRBJ1-5; TRBD1 is a possible D gene (5 bases). Deletions cut 3 bases from V and 6 bases from J, with 12 bases between. The germline CDR1 and CDR2 sequences are LGHNA and YNFKEQ. The length of the CDR3 is 14 residues.

CDR3 nucleotides: TGTGCCAGCAGTTTAAATCCAGAGAACTATGGCTACACCTTC. Translated, it gives CASSLNPENYGYTF. The chain joins TRBV12-3 or TRBV12-4 to TRBJ1-2; D call uncertain. V lost 2 bases to trimming and J lost 2 bases, with 9 bases between them. The CDR3 sequence is 14 residues long.

The chain is built from TRBV27 and TRBJ2-7; D remains unclear. V lost 5 bases to trimming and J lost 2 bases, with 16 bases between them. Germline loops: CDR1 MNHEY, CDR2 SMNVEV (reference sequence). The CDR3 spans 15 residues. CDR3 DNA sequence: TGTGCCAGCAGTCCATCCTTATTACTAACCTACGAGCAGTACTTC. Encoded protein: CASSPSLLLTYEQYF.

The J gene is TRBJ2-4, the V gene TRBV20-1, with D uncertain. The J call could be wrong; TRBJ2-7 is a better fit for the DNA end. Germline loops: CDR1 DFQATT, CDR2 SNEGSKA (reference sequence). This CDR3 region has 12 residues. The CDR3 protein is CSASGAIYEQYF. In DNA form, the CDR3 reads TGCAGTGCTAGTGGCGCAATCTACGAGCAGTACTTC.

This clonotype was observed a few times. The V gene is TRBV20-1, the J gene TRBJ2-7, with D unresolved. V shed 0 bases and J shed 0 bases, with 9 bases lying between them. The CDR3 runs 14 residues. CDR1 is DFQATT, CDR2 SNEGSKA, per germline (reference sequence). The CDR3 spells CSARESVSSYEQYF. CDR3 coding DNA: TGCAGTGCTAGAGAATCGGTTTCCTCCTACGAGCAGTACTTC.

There are a few counts of this clonotype. CDR3 nucleotides: TGCAGTGCTAGAGATGGACTAGTAGAGGAGACCCAGTACTTC. Translated, it gives CSARDGLVEETQYF. The chain couples TRBV20-1 to TRBJ2-5; TRBD2 matches 7 bases. This CDR3 is built from 14 residues. The V gene end was trimmed by 0 bases and the J gene end by 5 bases; junction bases not matched to a gene: 6. Germline V gives CDR1 DFQATT, CDR2 SNEGSKA (reference sequence).

This clonotype was seen a few times. J is TRBJ1-2 and V is TRBV19; D remains ambiguous. The germline V gene encodes CDR1 LNHDA and CDR2 SQIVND (reference sequence). V gave up 6 bases and J gave up 4 bases, with 6 bases separating them. This CDR3 spans 11 amino acids. The CDR3 DNA is TGTGCCAGTAGGGAAGCCTATGGCTACACCTTC. It specifies CASREAYGYTF. The whole variable domain, remainder taken from reference TRBV19 and TRBJ1-2, is DGGITQSPKYLFRKEGQNVTLSCEQNLNHDAMYWYRQDPGQGLRLIYYSQIVNDFQKGDIAEGYSVSREKKESFPLTVTSAQKNPTAFYLCASREAYGYTFGSGTRLTVV.

This clonotype turned up a few times. The chain carries TRBV5-5 and TRBJ1-5, with D unclear. This CDR3 has 16 residues. Trimming took 1 base from V and 0 from J, leaving 11 bases between them. CDR1 and CDR2 from the germline V gene are SGHKS and YYEKEE (reference sequence). CDR3 sequence reads: CASSLNWRDSNQPQHF. The CDR3 DNA reads TGTGCCAGCAGCTTGAATTGGAGGGATAGCAATCAGCCCCAGCATTTT.

The chain carries TRBV5-6 and TRBJ1-2; 7 nucleotides agree with TRBD1. Germline trimming cut 8 bases from V and 4 bases from J; bases unmatched to any gene: 8. The germline CDR1 and CDR2 sequences are SGHDT and YYEEEE. This CDR3 has 13 amino acids. CDR3 nucleotides: TGTGCCAGTAGCCAACAGGGGAGCTATGGCTACACCTTC. Amino acids: CASSQQGSYGYTF. The full variable domain, its missing parts supplied by reference TRBV5-6 and TRBJ1-2, is DAGVTQSPTHLIKTRGQQVTLRCSPKSGHDTVSWYQQALGQGPQFIFQYYEEEERQRGNFPDRFSGHQFPNYSSELNVNALLLGDSALYLCASSQQGSYGYTFGSGTRLTVV.

This clonotype showed up many times. This chain links TRBV20-1 with TRBJ1-2; no clear D gene. The CDR3 loop spans 15 amino acids. Between the trimmed V and J ends, which lost 8 bases and 6 bases, there was a span of 25 bases. From germline, CDR1 is DFQATT and CDR2 SNEGSKA (reference sequence). The CDR3 DNA sequence: TGCAGTCGGCTGGGTTATGCAGGAGTGACAAATGGCTACACCTTC. Protein product: CSRLGYAGVTNGYTF.

This rearrangement joins TRBV4-3 to TRBJ2-1, with 8 bases fitting TRBD2. This CDR3 contains 18 residues. Trimming removed 0 bases from V and 0 bases from J; junction bases left unmatched: 7. Germline V gene sequence: CDR1 LGHNA, CDR2 YSLEER. The CDR3 region has the DNA TGCGCCAGCAGCCAAGATTGGAGTAGCGGGGTCTCCTACAATGAGCAGTTCTTC. It encodes CASSQDWSSGVSYNEQFF.

The chain couples TRBV4-3 to TRBJ1-1; maybe TRBD1 (5 bases). With 1 base removed from V and 1 base from J, the gap between germline ends came to 13 bases. Germline-derived CDR1 and CDR2 are LGHNA and YSLEER. The CDR3 length is 16 residues. CDR3 amino acids: CASSQVWGPTNTEAFF. In nucleotides, the CDR3 is TGCGCCAGCAGCCAAGTTTGGGGACCGACGAACACTGAAGCTTTCTTT.

The genes are TRBV20-1 and TRBJ2-7, with 7 bases aligning to TRBD2. Matching the DNA end better, TRBJ2-5 makes the J call doubtful. This CDR3 has 15 residues. Germline-derived CDR1 and CDR2 are DFQATT and SNEGSKA (reference sequence). This chain's CDR3 is CSALNYAGTIVTQYF. The CDR3 coding sequence is TGCAGTGCCCTAAACTATGCCGGGACTATCGTGACCCAGTACTTC.

V and J are TRBV29-1 and TRBJ1-1; maybe TRBD1 (6 bases). V lost 3 bases and J lost 3, with 14 bases in between. The CDR3 length is 14 residues. From germline, CDR1 is SQVTM and CDR2 ANQGSEA. The CDR3 loop is CSVEVRGRYTEAFF. As DNA, the CDR3 is TGCAGCGTTGAGGTCAGGGGAAGGTACACTGAAGCTTTCTTT.

This clonotype came up a few times. The rearrangement joins TRBV4-3 to TRBJ1-1, with D unresolved. This CDR3 contains 15 residues. Germline CDR1 LGHNA, CDR2 YSLEER. The ends were cut back, 1 base at V and 3 bases at J, with 12 bases in the middle. CDR3 protein: CASSQGRAPYTEAFF. Written as DNA, the CDR3 is TGCGCCAGCAGCCAAGGTCGAGCGCCTTACACTGAAGCTTTCTTT.

This clonotype has just a few counts. The chain employs TRBV7-9 and TRBJ1-4, with a possible D match to TRBD1 (6 bases). The CDR3 has 14 residues. V gave up 5 bases and J gave up 8 bases, with 15 bases separating them. Germline-derived CDR1 and CDR2 are SEHNR and FQNEAQ (reference sequence). CDR3 DNA: TGTGCCAGCAGCCTCGGACAGTATGGAGAAAAACTGTTTTTT. This gives the protein CASSLGQYGEKLFF.

This clonotype appeared a few times. This chain connects TRBV12-3 or TRBV12-4 to TRBJ1-6; TRBD1 might be the D (5 bases). This CDR3 has 15 residues. Trimming stripped 3 bases from V and 8 bases from J, with 14 bases between. The DNA for the CDR3 is TGTGCCAGCAGTTTGCGGGACCGGGTGGATTCACCCCTCCACTTT. Encoded protein: CASSLRDRVDSPLHF.

V usage is TRBV11-3 and J usage is TRBJ1-2, with 7 bases identical to TRBD1. Germline lookup yields CDR1 SGHNT and CDR2 YENEEA. The length of the CDR3 is 15 residues. J was trimmed by 6 bases and V by 1 base; bases with no gene match: 8. The CDR3 spells CASSLVEGARDGYTF. The CDR3 DNA follows: TGTGCCAGCAGCTTAGTGGAGGGGGCAAGAGATGGCTACACCTTC.

This clonotype was detected only a few times. The chain carries TRBV18 and TRBJ2-5; D gene uncertain. Germline V lookup: CDR1 KGHSH, CDR2 LQKENI. V lost 2 bases and J lost 5, with 9 bases in between. CDR3 size: 13 residues. The CDR3 reads CASSPWVQETQYF. As DNA, the CDR3 is TGTGCCAGCTCACCATGGGTCCAGGAGACCCAGTACTTC. The full variable domain, its missing parts supplied by reference TRBV18 and TRBJ2-5, is NAGVMQNPRHLVRRRGQEARLRCSPMKGHSHVYWYRQLPEEGLKFMVYLQKENIIDESGMPKERFSAEFPKEGPSILRIQQVVRGDSAAYFCASSPWVQETQYFGPGTRLLVL.

This clonotype was seen more than once but under ten times. The V call is TRBV6-2 or TRBV6-3, the J call TRBJ2-7; D remains unclear. The CDR3 is made up of 13 amino acids. The V end was cut by 2 bases, the J end by 5 bases, with 10 bases between. CDR1 MNHEY and CDR2 SVGEGT come from the germline V gene. This CDR3 reads CASSYGVSHEQYF. The CDR3 DNA is TGTGCCAGCAGTTACGGCGTTAGCCACGAGCAGTACTTC.

This clonotype was counted at least ten times. A junction boundary mismatches the germline segment, possibly from a read error. The chain joins TRBV7-9 to TRBJ1-2; perhaps TRBD1 as D (6 bases). The germline gives CDR1 SEHNR, CDR2 FQNEAQ (reference sequence). The CDR3 length is 14 residues. This CDR3 reads CASSPTGPRDGCTF. The CDR3 DNA sequence: TGTGCCAGCAGCCCGACAGGACCACGGGACGGCTGCACCTTC.

The CDR3 coding sequence is TGTGCCAGCAGCCAAGAACCTAGCGGAAATGAGCAGTTCTTC. Translated: CASSQEPSGNEQFF. The genes are TRBV4-2 and TRBJ2-1; 7 nucleotides match TRBD2. This CDR3 comprises 14 residues. The junction had 3 bases not matched to a gene; V was cut back by 0 bases and J by 7 bases. From germline, CDR1 is LGHNA and CDR2 YNFKEQ.

CDR3 amino acids: CASDPFTGGGYGYTF. The CDR3 DNA sequence: TGTGCCAGCGACCCCTTTACAGGGGGGGGTTATGGCTACACCTTC. V and J are TRBV6-1 and TRBJ1-2; 8 bases align to TRBD1. Germline CDR1 is MNHNS and CDR2 is SASEGT. V lost 8 bases, J lost 5 bases, and 13 bases stayed unmatched. The CDR3 contains 15 residues.

V and J are TRBV4-2 and TRBJ2-5, with D perhaps TRBD2 (6 bases). CDR1 is LGHNA, CDR2 YNFKEQ, per germline. The CDR3 loop spans 16 amino acids. V gave up 0 bases and J gave up 2 bases, with 13 bases separating them. The CDR3 loop is CASSQEWTNGQETQYF. The CDR3 DNA follows: TGTGCCAGCAGCCAAGAGTGGACTAACGGACAAGAGACCCAGTACTTC.

V usage is TRBV18 and J usage is TRBJ2-3; weak D call: TRBD2 (6 bases). Trimming shortened V by 2 bases and J by 6 bases, and 15 bases separated the two germline ends. CDR3 length: 15 amino acids. Germline-derived CDR1 and CDR2 are KGHSH and LQKENI. The CDR3 loop is CASSPWDVEGDTQYF. The CDR3 DNA sequence: TGTGCCAGCTCACCATGGGACGTGGAGGGGGATACGCAGTATTTT.

This clonotype was seen many times. V usage is TRBV20-1 and J usage is TRBJ2-1; perhaps TRBD2 as D (6 bases). Deletions cut 3 bases from V and 4 bases from J, with 13 bases between. CDR3 length: 14 amino acids. CDR1 is DFQATT and CDR2 is SNEGSKA in the germline V gene (reference sequence). The CDR3 nucleotides are TGCAGTGCTAGCCCAGCGGGTGATTACAATGAGCAGTTCTTC. Translation: CSASPAGDYNEQFF.

This clonotype turned up a few times. The V call is TRBV7-2, the J call TRBJ2-4; tentatively, D is TRBD1 (5 bases). Matching the DNA end better, TRBJ2-7 makes the J call doubtful. Per germline, CDR1 SGHTA and CDR2 FQGNSA. The CDR3 covers 12 residues. CDR3 sequence: CASSTRTNEQYF. CDR3 DNA: TGTGCCAGCAGCACTCGGACAAACGAGCAGTACTTC.

This chain joins TRBV7-2 and TRBJ2-1; D gene uncertain. The CDR3 sequence is 13 residues long. V lost 2 bases, J lost 7 bases, and 9 bases lay in between. Germline assignment: CDR1 SGHTA and CDR2 FQGNSA. DNA of the CDR3: TGTGCCAGCAGCTTAATAGCCCAGAATGAGCAGTTCTTC. Its translation: CASSLIAQNEQFF.

The rearrangement links TRBV20-1 to TRBJ1-2; 9 bases line up with TRBD1. The CDR3 is 13 amino acids. Germline V gene sequence: CDR1 DFQATT, CDR2 SNEGSKA (reference sequence). Trimming cost V 3 bases and J 6 bases; bases outside gene matches: 5. The CDR3 sequence: CSAREQGADGYTF. The CDR3 nucleotides are TGCAGTGCTAGGGAACAGGGGGCTGATGGCTACACCTTC.

This clonotype was detected only a few times. V is TRBV6-6 and J is TRBJ2-7; perhaps TRBD1 as D (5 bases). Germline CDR1 reads MNHNY; CDR2 reads SVGAGI (reference sequence). This CDR3 has 15 amino acids. The V end was cut by 5 bases, the J end by 0 bases, with 14 bases between. CDR3: CASSNRQKSSYEQYF. CDR3 bases: TGTGCCAGCAGTAATCGACAGAAGAGCTCCTACGAGCAGTACTTC.